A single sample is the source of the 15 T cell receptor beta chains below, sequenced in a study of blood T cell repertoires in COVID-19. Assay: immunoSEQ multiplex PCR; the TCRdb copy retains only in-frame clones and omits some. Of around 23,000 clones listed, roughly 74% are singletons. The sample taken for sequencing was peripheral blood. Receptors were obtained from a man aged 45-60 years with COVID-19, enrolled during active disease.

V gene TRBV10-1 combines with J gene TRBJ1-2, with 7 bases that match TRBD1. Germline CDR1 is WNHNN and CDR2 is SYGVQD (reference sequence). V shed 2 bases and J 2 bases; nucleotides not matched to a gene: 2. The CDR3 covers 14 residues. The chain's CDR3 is CASSERGRNYGYTF. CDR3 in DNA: TGCGCCAGCAGTGAGAGGGGGCGGAACTATGGCTACACCTTC.

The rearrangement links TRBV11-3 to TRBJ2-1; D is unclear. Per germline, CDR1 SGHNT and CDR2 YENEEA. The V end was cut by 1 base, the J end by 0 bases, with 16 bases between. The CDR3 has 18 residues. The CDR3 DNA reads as TGTGCCAGCAGCTTAGTTACAGATCGATTGAGCTCCTACAATGAGCAGTTCTTC. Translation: CASSLVTDRLSSYNEQFF.

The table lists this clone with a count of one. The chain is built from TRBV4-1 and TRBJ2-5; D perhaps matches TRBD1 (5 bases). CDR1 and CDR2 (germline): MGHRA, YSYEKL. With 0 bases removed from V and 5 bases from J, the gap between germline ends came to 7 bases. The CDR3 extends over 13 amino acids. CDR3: CASSQDYRETQYF. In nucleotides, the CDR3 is TGCGCCAGCAGCCAAGATTACAGGGAGACCCAGTACTTC.

The CDR3 here is CAISERPGEAFF. The DNA for the CDR3 is TGTGCCATCAGTGAGAGGCCGGGGGAAGCTTTCTTT. V usage is TRBV10-3 and J usage is TRBJ1-1; D ambiguous. CDR1 is ENHRY, CDR2 SYGVKD, per germline. This CDR3 comprises 12 residues. Trimming shortened V by 2 bases and J by 8 bases, and 9 bases separated the two germline ends.

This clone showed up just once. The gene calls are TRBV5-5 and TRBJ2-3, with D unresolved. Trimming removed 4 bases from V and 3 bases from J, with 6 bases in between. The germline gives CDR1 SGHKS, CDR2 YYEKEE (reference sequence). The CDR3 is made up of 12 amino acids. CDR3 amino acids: CASSTRTDTQYF. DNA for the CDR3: TGTGCCAGCAGCACAAGAACAGATACGCAGTATTTT.

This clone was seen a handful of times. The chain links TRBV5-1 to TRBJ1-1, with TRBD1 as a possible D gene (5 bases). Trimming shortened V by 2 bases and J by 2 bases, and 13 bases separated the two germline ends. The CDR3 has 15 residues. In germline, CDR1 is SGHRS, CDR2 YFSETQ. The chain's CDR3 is CASSLTIGANTEAFF. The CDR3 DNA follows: TGCGCCAGCAGCTTAACTATTGGGGCTAACACTGAAGCTTTCTTT.

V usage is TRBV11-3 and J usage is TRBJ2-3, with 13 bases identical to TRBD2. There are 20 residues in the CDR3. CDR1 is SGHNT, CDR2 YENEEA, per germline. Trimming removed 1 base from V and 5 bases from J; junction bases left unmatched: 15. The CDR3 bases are TGTGCCAGCAGCTTAGCAATTGGACTAGCGGGAGTCTTGACGCGAGATACGCAGTATTTT. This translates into CASSLAIGLAGVLTRDTQYF. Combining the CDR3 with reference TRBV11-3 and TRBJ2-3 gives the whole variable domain EAGVVQSPRYKIIEKKQPVAFWCNPISGHNTLYWYLQNLGQGPELLIRYENEEAVDDSQLPKDRFSAERLKGVDSTLKIQPAELGDSAVYLCASSLAIGLAGVLTRDTQYFGPGTRLTVL.

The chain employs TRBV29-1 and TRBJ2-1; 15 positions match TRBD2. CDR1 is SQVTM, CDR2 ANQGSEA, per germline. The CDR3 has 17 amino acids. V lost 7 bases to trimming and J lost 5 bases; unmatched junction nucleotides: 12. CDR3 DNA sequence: TGCAGCGCAAGGACTAGCGGGAGGGTGATTCGGGACAATGAGCAGTTCTTC. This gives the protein CSARTSGRVIRDNEQFF.

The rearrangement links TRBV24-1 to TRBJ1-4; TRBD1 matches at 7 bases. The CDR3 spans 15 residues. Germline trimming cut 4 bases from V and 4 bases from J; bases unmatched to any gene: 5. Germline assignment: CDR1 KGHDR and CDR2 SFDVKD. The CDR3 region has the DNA TGTGCCACCAGTGAATTACAGGGGCTTAATGAAAAACTGTTTTTT. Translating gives CATSELQGLNEKLFF.

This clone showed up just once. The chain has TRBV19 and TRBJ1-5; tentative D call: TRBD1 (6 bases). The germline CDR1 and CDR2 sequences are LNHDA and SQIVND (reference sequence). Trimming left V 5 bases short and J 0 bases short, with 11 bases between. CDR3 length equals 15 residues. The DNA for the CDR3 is TGTGCCAGTAGTCCTCAGGGGTATAGCAATCAGCCCCAGCATTTT. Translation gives CASSPQGYSNQPQHF. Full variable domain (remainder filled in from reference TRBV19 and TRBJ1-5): DGGITQSPKYLFRKEGQNVTLSCEQNLNHDAMYWYRQDPGQGLRLIYYSQIVNDFQKGDIAEGYSVSREKKESFPLTVTSAQKNPTAFYLCASSPQGYSNQPQHFGDGTRLSIL.

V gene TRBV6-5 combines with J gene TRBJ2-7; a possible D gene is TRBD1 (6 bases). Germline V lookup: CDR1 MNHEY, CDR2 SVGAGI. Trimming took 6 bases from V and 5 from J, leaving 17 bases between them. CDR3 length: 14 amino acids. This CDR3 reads CASRYTGSVHEQYF. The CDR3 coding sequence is TGTGCCAGCAGATATACAGGGTCCGTACACGAGCAGTACTTC.

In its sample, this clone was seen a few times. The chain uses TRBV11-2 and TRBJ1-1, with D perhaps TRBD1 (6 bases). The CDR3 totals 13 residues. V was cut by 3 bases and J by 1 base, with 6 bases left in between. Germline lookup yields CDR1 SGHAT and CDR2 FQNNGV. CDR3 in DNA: TGTGCCAGCAGCTTGACAGGGAACACTGAAGCTTTCTTT. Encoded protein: CASSLTGNTEAFF.

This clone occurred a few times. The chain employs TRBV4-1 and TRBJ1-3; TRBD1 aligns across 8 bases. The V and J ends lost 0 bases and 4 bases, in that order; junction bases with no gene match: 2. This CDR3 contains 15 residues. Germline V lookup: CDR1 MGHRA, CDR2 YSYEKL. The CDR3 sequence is CASSQEQGVGNTIYF. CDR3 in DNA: TGCGCCAGCAGCCAAGAACAGGGGGTGGGAAACACCATATATTTT.

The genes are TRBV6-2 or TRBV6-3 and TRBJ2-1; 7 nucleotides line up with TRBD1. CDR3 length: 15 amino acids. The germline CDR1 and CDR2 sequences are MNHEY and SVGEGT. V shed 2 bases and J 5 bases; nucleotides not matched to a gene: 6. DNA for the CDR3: TGTGCCAGCAGTTACCAACAGGGGAACCACAATGAGCAGTTCTTC. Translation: CASSYQQGNHNEQFF.

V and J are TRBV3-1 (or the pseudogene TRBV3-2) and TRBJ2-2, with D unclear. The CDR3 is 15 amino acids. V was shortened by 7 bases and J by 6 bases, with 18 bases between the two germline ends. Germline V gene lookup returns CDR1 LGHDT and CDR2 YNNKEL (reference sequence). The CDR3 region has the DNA TGTGCCAGCACCAAATCATTTGCGGTTCCCGGGGAGCTGTTTTTT. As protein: CASTKSFAVPGELFF.